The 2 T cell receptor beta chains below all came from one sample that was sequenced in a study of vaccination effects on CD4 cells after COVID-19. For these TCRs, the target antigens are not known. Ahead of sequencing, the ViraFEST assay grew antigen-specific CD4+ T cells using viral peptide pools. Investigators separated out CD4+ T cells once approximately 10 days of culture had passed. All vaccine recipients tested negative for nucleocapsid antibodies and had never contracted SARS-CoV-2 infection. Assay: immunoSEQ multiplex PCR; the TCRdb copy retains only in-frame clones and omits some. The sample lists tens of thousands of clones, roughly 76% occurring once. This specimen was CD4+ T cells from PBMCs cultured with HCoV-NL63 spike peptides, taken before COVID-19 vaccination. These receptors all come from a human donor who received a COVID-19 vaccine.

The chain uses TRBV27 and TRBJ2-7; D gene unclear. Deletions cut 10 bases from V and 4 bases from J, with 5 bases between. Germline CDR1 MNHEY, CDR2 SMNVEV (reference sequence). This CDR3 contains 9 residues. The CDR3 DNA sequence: TGTGCCAACCCTTACGAGCAGTACGTC. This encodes CANPYEQYV.

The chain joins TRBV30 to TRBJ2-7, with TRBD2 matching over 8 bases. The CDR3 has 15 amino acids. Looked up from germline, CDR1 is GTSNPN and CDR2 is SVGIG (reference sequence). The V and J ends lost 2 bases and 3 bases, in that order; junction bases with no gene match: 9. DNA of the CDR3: TGTGCCTGGAGTCCCCGTGCGGGGGGAAGCTACGAGCAGTACGTC. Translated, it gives CAWSPRAGGSYEQYV.